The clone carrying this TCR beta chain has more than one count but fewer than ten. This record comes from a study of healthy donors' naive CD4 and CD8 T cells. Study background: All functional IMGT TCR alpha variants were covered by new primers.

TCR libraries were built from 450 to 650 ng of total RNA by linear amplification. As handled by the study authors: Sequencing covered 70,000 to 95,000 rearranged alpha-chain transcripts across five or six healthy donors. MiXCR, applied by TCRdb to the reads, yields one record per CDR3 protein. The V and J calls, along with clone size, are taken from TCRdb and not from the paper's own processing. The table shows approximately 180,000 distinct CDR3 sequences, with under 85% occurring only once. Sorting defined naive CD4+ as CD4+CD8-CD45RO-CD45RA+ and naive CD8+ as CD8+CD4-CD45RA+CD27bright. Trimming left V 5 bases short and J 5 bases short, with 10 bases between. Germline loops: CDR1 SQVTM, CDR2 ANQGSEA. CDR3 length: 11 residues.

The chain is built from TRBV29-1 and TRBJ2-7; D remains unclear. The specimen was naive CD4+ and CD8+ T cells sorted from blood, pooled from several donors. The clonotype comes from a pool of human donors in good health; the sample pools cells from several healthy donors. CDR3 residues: CSVLREDEQYF. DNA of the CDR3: TGCAGCGTTTTAAGGGAAGACGAGCAGTACTTC.